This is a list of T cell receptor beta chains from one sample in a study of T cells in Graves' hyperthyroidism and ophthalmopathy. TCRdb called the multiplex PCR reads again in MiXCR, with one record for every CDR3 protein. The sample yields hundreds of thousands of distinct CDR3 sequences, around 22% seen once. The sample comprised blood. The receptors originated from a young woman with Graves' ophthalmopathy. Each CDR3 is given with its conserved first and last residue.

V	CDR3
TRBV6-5	CASTYSSLHLLNTEAFF
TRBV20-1	CSARSGRSGNTIYF
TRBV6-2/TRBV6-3	CASSPPRQSGANVLTF
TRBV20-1	CNAGASGGISDTQYF
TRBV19	CASSRAGQQNTEAFF
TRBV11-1	CASRRSGGASYEQYF
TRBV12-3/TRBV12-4	CASSLRQPSYEQYF
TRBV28	CASSTSGLAGDSGEQYF
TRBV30	CAWSWTGGNQPQHF
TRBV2	CASSYDRGASTGELFF
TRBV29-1	CSVDGRDETQYF
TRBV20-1	CSAYGRSEQYF
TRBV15	CATTRLARQETQYF
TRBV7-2	CASSKTGASEQYF
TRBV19	CASRGTPYNSPLHF
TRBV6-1	CASSEATGTGKETQYF
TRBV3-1	CASRPRGLDTEAFF
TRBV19	CASSLYRGLSTEAFF
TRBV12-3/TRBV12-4	CASSWFVTGELFF
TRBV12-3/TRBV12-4	CASSPIGRLEVTGELFF
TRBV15	CATTPERGQGETQYF
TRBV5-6	CASSLGAGPLSGANVLTF
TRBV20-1	CSAYLNYGYTF
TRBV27	CASSLLGSYDQYF
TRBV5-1	CASTTVGKGSYEQYF
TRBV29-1	CSVEDRVGGELFF
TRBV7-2	CASQDRKSSYEQYF
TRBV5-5	CASSSQMDGYTF
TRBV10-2	CASRETGGNGEQYF
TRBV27	CASSLGAGGTEAFF
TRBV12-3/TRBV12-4	CASCPSGAEAFF
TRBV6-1	CASSDGGTGTYEQYF
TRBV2	CASTIGPYEQYF
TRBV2	CASTTQLNQPQHF
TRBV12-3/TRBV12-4	CASRRGGLEAFF
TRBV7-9	CASSPPWVNTEAFF
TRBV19	CASSGSDFYGYTF
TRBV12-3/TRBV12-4	CASSGPPSANTGELFF
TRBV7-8	CASSLAGRGKYSNQPQHF